These T cell receptor beta chains were read from a single sample in a study of Graves' ophthalmopathy and Graves' hyperthyroidism. TCRdb analysed the multiplex PCR reads with MiXCR anew, one entry per CDR3 protein. Here the sample spans 150,000 or so distinct CDR3 sequences, approximately 40% being singletons. The sequencing sample was made of peripheral blood. The receptors here all came from a man aged 25 to 40 with Graves' ophthalmopathy. CDR3s include the opening cysteine and the closing phenylalanine or tryptophan. The order of the fields is J gene, clone size, V gene, D gene, CDR3 DNA, CDR3 protein. D genes are given only for firm matches. Where a row states a size, it is once, few, many or the class of an expanded clone; other rows omit it.

J: TRBJ2-7; size: many; V: TRBV6-5; D: TRBD2; DNA: TGTGCCAGCAGTTATGGTAGGGAGGGCGAGCAGTACTTC; CDR3: CASSYGREGEQYF
J: TRBJ1-1; size: -; V: TRBV6-5; D: -; DNA: TGTGCCAGCAGCTTAATCGACAGAAACGTGCGGAACACTGAAGCTTTCTTT; CDR3: CASSLIDRNVRNTEAFF
J: TRBJ2-5; size: -; V: TRBV12-5; D: -; DNA: TGTGCTAGTGGCCCGGGGATGTGGGGCCAAGAGACCCAGTACTTC; CDR3: CASGPGMWGQETQYF
J: TRBJ2-7; size: once; V: TRBV4-3; D: -; DNA: TGCGCCAGCAGCCACCTGGCCGGAGGCCTCTACGAGCAGTACTTC; CDR3: CASSHLAGGLYEQYF
J: TRBJ2-5; size: many; V: TRBV9; D: -; DNA: TGTGCCAGCAGCCCCCGTAGCGAGCTCTGGACAGATCAAGAGACCCAGTACTTC; CDR3: CASSPRSELWTDQETQYF
J: TRBJ1-1; size: many; V: TRBV29-1; D: -; DNA: TGCAGCGTCCGGCTGGCAGATAAGACCTGGACTGAAGCTTTCTTT; CDR3: CSVRLADKTWTEAFF
J: TRBJ1-2; size: many; V: TRBV7-2; D: -; DNA: TGTGCCAGCAGCTTCGGGGGGAGGAACTATGGCTACACCTTC; CDR3: CASSFGGRNYGYTF
J: TRBJ1-1; size: -; V: TRBV2; D: -; DNA: TGTGCCAGCAGTTCCGAATGGACAGCCGCGGGGACTGAAGCTTTCTTT; CDR3: CASSSEWTAAGTEAFF
J: TRBJ2-7; size: many; V: TRBV5-6; D: -; DNA: TGTGCCAGCACCCAAGGTGATTACGAGCAGTACTTC; CDR3: CASTQGDYEQYF
J: TRBJ2-7; size: many; V: TRBV7-9; D: -; DNA: TGTGCCAGCAGCTTAGTGGGTCAATCCTACGAGCAGTACTTC; CDR3: CASSLVGQSYEQYF
J: TRBJ1-5; size: few; V: TRBV6-1; D: -; DNA: TGTGCCAGCGGACTGCGGGGCGGCGGTCAGCCCCAGCATTTT; CDR3: CASGLRGGGQPQHF
J: TRBJ1-3; size: few; V: TRBV6-1; D: TRBD1; DNA: TGTGCCAGCAGCGCGGGACAGGGAGCTGGAAACACCATATATTTT; CDR3: CASSAGQGAGNTIYF
J: TRBJ1-1; size: many; V: TRBV28; D: -; DNA: TGTGCCAGCAGTATCCCCTGGCAGGCTAAGAACACTGAAGCTTTCTTT; CDR3: CASSIPWQAKNTEAFF
J: TRBJ2-7; size: -; V: TRBV28; D: TRBD2; DNA: TGTGCCAGCAGTTTTTCTAGCGGGAGGCGGCAGTACTTC; CDR3: CASSFSSGRRQYF
J: TRBJ1-1; size: -; V: TRBV6-2/TRBV6-3; D: TRBD1; DNA: TGTGCCAGCAGCACCGGGACAGCAATTTATCGTGAAGCTTTCTTT; CDR3: CASSTGTAIYREAFF
J: TRBJ2-5; size: -; V: TRBV6-1; D: -; DNA: TGTGCCAGCAGGGGGGGGACAGACCAAGAGACCCAGTACTTC; CDR3: CASRGGTDQETQYF
J: TRBJ2-2; size: many; V: TRBV11-2; D: -; DNA: TGTGCCAGCAGCCCATACTTGACGACCCGGGGAGGGGAGCTGTTTTTT; CDR3: CASSPYLTTRGGELFF
J: TRBJ2-4; size: few; V: TRBV5-1; D: -; DNA: TGTGCCAGCAGCTTAGGAAACATTCAGTACTTC; CDR3: CASSLGNIQYF
J: TRBJ2-5; size: -; V: TRBV2; D: -; DNA: TGTGCCATCCCGGGACTCCCAAGGGAGACCCAGTACTTC; CDR3: CAIPGLPRETQYF
J: TRBJ2-7; size: many; V: TRBV7-3; D: TRBD2; DNA: TGTGCCAGCAGCTTACTGGGCGGGGGAAGCTCCTACGAGCAGTACTTC; CDR3: CASSLLGGGSSYEQYF
J: TRBJ1-5; size: many; V: TRBV12-3/TRBV12-4; D: TRBD1; DNA: TGTGCCAGCAGGCGACAGGGGTCCCAGCCCCAGCATTTT; CDR3: CASRRQGSQPQHF
J: TRBJ1-5; size: many; V: TRBV27; D: TRBD1; DNA: TGTGCCAGCAGTTCACAGGGGATCAATCAGCCCCAGCATTTT; CDR3: CASSSQGINQPQHF
J: TRBJ2-7; size: -; V: TRBV28; D: -; DNA: TGTGCCAGCACCAAAACGGGGTACGAGCAGTACTTC; CDR3: CASTKTGYEQYF
J: TRBJ1-2; size: -; V: TRBV12-3/TRBV12-4; D: TRBD1; DNA: TGTGCCAGCAGCCCCGGACAGGGGGCGCGGCGTGGCTACACCTTC; CDR3: CASSPGQGARRGYTF
J: TRBJ2-7; size: many; V: TRBV6-2/TRBV6-3; D: -; DNA: TGTGCCACCGAGGGCCGTGTTGACTCCTACGAGCAGTACTTC; CDR3: CATEGRVDSYEQYF
J: TRBJ1-2; size: many; V: TRBV20-1; D: TRBD1; DNA: TGCAGTGCTAATGACAGGGGACCCCCGTCCCTCTTC; CDR3: CSANDRGPPSLF
J: TRBJ2-2; size: -; V: TRBV6-2/TRBV6-3; D: TRBD2; DNA: TGTGCCAGCAGTCGCGTTCGACTAGCGGGAGGCACCGGGGAGCTGTTTTTT; CDR3: CASSRVRLAGGTGELFF
J: TRBJ2-7; size: many; V: TRBV5-6; D: TRBD2; DNA: TGTGCCAGCAGCCCGGGGACTACCTTCCGGGAGCAGTACTTC; CDR3: CASSPGTTFREQYF
J: TRBJ1-2; size: many; V: TRBV28; D: -; DNA: TGTGCCAGCAGTTCCCTACGCACACAGGGCGTTGATGGCTACACCTTC; CDR3: CASSSLRTQGVDGYTF
J: TRBJ2-5; size: many; V: TRBV6-2/TRBV6-3; D: -; DNA: TGTGCCAGCAGCCTCCGGTACCAAGAGACCCAGTACTTC; CDR3: CASSLRYQETQYF
J: TRBJ1-1; size: -; V: TRBV12-3/TRBV12-4; D: TRBD1; DNA: TGTGCCAGCAGCTTAAGACAGGGGAGGGATACTGAAGCTTTCTTT; CDR3: CASSLRQGRDTEAFF
J: TRBJ1-5; size: -; V: TRBV12-3/TRBV12-4; D: -; DNA: TGTGCCAGCAGTACCCAACGAGGCAATCAGCCCCAGCATTTT; CDR3: CASSTQRGNQPQHF
J: TRBJ1-3; size: -; V: TRBV5-1; D: TRBD1; DNA: TGCGCCAGCAGGCAGGGACAGAGCTCTGGAAACACCATATATTTT; CDR3: CASRQGQSSGNTIYF
J: TRBJ2-2; size: few; V: TRBV6-2/TRBV6-3; D: TRBD1; DNA: TGTGCCAGCAGAAAGACAGGGCGAGTTGGCACCGGGGAGCTGTTTTTT; CDR3: CASRKTGRVGTGELFF
J: TRBJ1-1; size: -; V: TRBV12-3/TRBV12-4; D: -; DNA: TGTGCCAGCAGTCCAAGGGTAGTAGGCACTGAAGCTTTCTTT; CDR3: CASSPRVVGTEAFF
J: TRBJ2-7; size: -; V: TRBV28; D: TRBD2; DNA: TGTGCCAGCAGTACTAGCGGGAGAGGGAGCGGCGAGCAGTACTTC; CDR3: CASSTSGRGSGEQYF
J: TRBJ1-1; size: many; V: TRBV11-2; D: -; DNA: TGTGCCAGCAGCCGCCCTGGGAGGGGGGAGAGGACTGAAGCTTTCTTT; CDR3: CASSRPGRGERTEAFF